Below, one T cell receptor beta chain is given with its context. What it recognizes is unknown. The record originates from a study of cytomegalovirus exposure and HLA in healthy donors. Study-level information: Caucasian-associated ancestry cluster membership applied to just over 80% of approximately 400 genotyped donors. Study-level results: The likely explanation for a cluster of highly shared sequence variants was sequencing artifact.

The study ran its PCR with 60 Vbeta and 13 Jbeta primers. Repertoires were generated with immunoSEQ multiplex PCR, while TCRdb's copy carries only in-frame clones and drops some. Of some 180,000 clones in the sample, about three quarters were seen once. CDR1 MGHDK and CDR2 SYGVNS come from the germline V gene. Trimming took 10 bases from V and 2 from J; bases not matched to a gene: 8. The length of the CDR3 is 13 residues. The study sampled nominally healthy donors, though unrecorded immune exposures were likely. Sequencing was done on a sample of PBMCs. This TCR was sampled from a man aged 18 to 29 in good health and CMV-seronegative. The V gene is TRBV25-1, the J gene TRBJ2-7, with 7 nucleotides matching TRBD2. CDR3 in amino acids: CAIGGTSAYEQYF. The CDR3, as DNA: TGTGCCATCGGGGGGACCTCCGCCTACGAGCAGTACTTC.